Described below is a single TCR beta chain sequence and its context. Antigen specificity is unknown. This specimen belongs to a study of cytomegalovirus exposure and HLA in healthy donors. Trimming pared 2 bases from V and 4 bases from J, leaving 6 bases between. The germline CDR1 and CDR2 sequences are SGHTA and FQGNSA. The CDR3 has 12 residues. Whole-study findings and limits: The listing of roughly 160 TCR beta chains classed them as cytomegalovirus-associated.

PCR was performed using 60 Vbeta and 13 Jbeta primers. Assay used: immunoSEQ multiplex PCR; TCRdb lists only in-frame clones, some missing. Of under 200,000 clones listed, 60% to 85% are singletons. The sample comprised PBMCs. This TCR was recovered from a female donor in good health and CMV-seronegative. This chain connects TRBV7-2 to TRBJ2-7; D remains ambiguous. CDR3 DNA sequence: TGTGCCAGCAGCTTACAGGTGTACGAGCAGTACTTC. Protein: CASSLQVYEQYF.